The subject of this entry is one TCR beta chain. The source of the sample is a study of technical replicates of blood from a handful of donors. TCRdb keeps only in-frame clones here, not all; method: immunoSEQ multiplex PCR. The table includes over 50,000 clones, 95% to 98% detected once. The CDR3 length is 15 residues. From germline, CDR1 is SEHNR and CDR2 FQNEAQ (reference sequence). The trim removed 5 bases at V and 6 bases at J, leaving 7 bases unmatched. The TCR originated in a human donor in good health. Input material: T cells isolated from PBMCs. V usage is TRBV7-9 and J usage is TRBJ2-7, with 13 positions matching TRBD2. As DNA, the CDR3 is TGTGCCAGCAGCCGACTAGCGGGGGGAGTTGGCGAGCAGTACTTC. Protein sequence: CASSRLAGGVGEQYF.